This TCR beta chain appears in the sequencing data of a study of blood T cells in healthy people across ages. In the case of this clonotype: The junction departs from the called germline gene at one end, perhaps through a read error.

Germline V gene sequence: CDR1 SQVTM, CDR2 ANQGSEA. There are 13 residues in the CDR3. PCR was performed a second time for about 7 to 11 cycles using a sample-barcoded 5' primer and a J-beta primer mix. TCRdb ran MiXCR on the 5' RACE reads and lists one entry per CDR3 protein. Among approximately 400,000 distinct CDR3 sequences listed, 45% to 65% were seen once. This receptor was taken from a man in his fifties or sixties in good health. This chain joins TRBV29-1 and TRBJ2-3; D perhaps matches TRBD2 (6 bases). Material for sequencing was blood. CDR3 DNA sequence: TGCAGCGTGAGGACAACTAGCACAGATATGCAGTATTTT. This sequence encodes CSVRTTSTDMQYF.